One and the same sample provided the 17 T cell receptor beta chains below, sequenced in a study of early T cells in non-severe SARS-CoV-2 infection (TCRdb year 2021). Preparation of the library involved 5' RACE. TCRdb lists the instrument as NextSeq 500. TCRdb trimmed the raw reads at Q25, called clones with MiXCR and kept productive beta chains. Rows are unified per CDR3 protein, each entry keeping the most common DNA and genes. The sample yields about 100,000 distinct CDR3 sequences; approximately 13% were counted once. The ten biggest clones cover around 2.4% of the sample. Sequencing was carried out using whole blood. The receptors stem from an adult who was a healthcare worker with PCR-confirmed SARS-CoV-2 infection or an uninfected control (not recorded which).

The chain couples TRBV19 to TRBJ2-2; D may match TRBD1 or TRBD2 (5 bases each). This CDR3 has 15 residues. Between the trimmed V and J ends, which lost 3 bases and 2 bases, there was a span of 10 bases. The germline CDR1 and CDR2 sequences are LNHDA and SQIVND (reference sequence). CDR3 in DNA: TGTGCCAGTAGTATCACCGGGGCTAACACCGGGGAGCTGTTTTTT. Protein: CASSITGANTGELFF.

This clonotype occurred many times. The chain employs TRBV5-6 and TRBJ2-7, with 9 bases fitting TRBD1. Losses at the gene ends were 0 bases for V and 2 bases for J; bases not matched to a gene: 3. Germline V gene data show CDR1 as SGHDT and CDR2 as YYEEEE. The CDR3 length is 15 residues. The CDR3 DNA reads as TGTGCCAGCAGCTTGGTGAGGACAGGGGCCTACGAGCAGTACTTC. Protein: CASSLVRTGAYEQYF.

J is TRBJ2-1 and V is TRBV4-2; 11 bases match TRBD2. This CDR3 has 15 amino acids. J was trimmed by 5 bases and V by 4 bases; bases with no gene match: 4. The germline CDR1 and CDR2 sequences are LGHNA and YNFKEQ. Here the CDR3 reads CASSPTSGGHNEQFF. CDR3 nucleotides: TGTGCCAGCAGCCCCACTAGCGGGGGTCACAATGAGCAGTTCTTC.

This clonotype was seen a handful of times. The CDR3 here is CATSRVLAAATDTQYF. In nucleotides, the CDR3 is TGTGCCACCAGCAGAGTCCTAGCCGCAGCCACAGATACGCAGTATTTT. The V gene is TRBV15, the J gene TRBJ2-3, with D possibly TRBD2 on 5 matching bases. The V gene's germline CDR1 is LNHNV and CDR2 YYDKDF (reference sequence). CDR3 length: 16 residues. The ends were cut back, 1 base at V and 2 bases at J, with 13 bases in the middle.

The rearrangement joins TRBV20-1 to TRBJ1-1; D ambiguous. This CDR3 has 20 amino acids. Germline V CDR1 and CDR2: DFQATT, SNEGSKA (reference sequence). Trimming cost V 6 bases and J 7 bases, with 39 bases left between them. The CDR3: CSANDGWEIPVGTRLYEAFF. For the CDR3, the DNA is TGCAGTGCCAATGATGGGTGGGAGATCCCTGTAGGTACTCGCCTATATGAAGCTTTCTTT.

In this sample, this clonotype turned up many times. The J gene is TRBJ1-5, the V gene TRBV20-1; unclear D gene. With 5 bases removed from V and 0 bases from J, the gap between germline ends came to 14 bases. CDR1 is DFQATT and CDR2 is SNEGSKA in the germline V gene (reference sequence). There are 15 residues in the CDR3. Written as DNA, the CDR3 is TGCAGTGCTGGACGCAGGATTAATAGCAATCAGCCCCAGCATTTT. It yields the protein CSAGRRINSNQPQHF.

In its sample, this clonotype was seen many times. This rearrangement joins TRBV4-1 to TRBJ1-6, with TRBD1 identical over 7 bases. Trimming took 4 bases from V and 13 from J; bases not matched to a gene: 7. Germline V gene data show CDR1 as MGHRA and CDR2 as YSYEKL. The CDR3 is made up of 13 amino acids. The CDR3 sequence: CASSLMKQGPLHF. In DNA form, the CDR3 reads TGCGCCAGCAGCCTTATGAAACAGGGGCCCCTCCACTTT.

The chain is built from TRBV11-2 and TRBJ2-5, with a possible D match to TRBD1 (6 bases). The V and J ends lost 4 bases and 5 bases respectively, with 11 bases between them. The germline V gene encodes CDR1 SGHAT and CDR2 FQNNGV. The CDR3 length is 13 residues. Here the CDR3 reads CASSSTGLETQYF. CDR3 nucleotide sequence: TGTGCCAGCAGCTCCACAGGGTTGGAGACCCAGTACTTC.

In the case of this clonotype: Just one base apart from a much larger clone, this may be a read error. The chain employs TRBV6-5 and TRBJ2-3; the match to TRBD2 covers 7 bases. The CDR3 length is 13 residues. Germline-derived CDR1 and CDR2 are MNHEY and SVGAGI. CDR3 loop: CTSSSHGGDTQYF. CDR3 nucleotides: TGTACCAGCAGTTCCCACGGGGGGGATACGCAGTATTTT.

This clonotype was counted ten times or more. The chain employs TRBV7-2 and TRBJ2-2; D tentatively fits TRBD1 or TRBD2 (5 bases each). The germline V gene encodes CDR1 SGHTA and CDR2 FQGNSA. CDR3 length: 17 residues. V lost 0 bases, J lost 5 bases, and 16 bases lay in between. CDR3 region: CASSLAPVGEITGELFF. The CDR3 region has the DNA TGTGCCAGCAGCTTAGCCCCCGTGGGGGAAATTACCGGGGAGCTGTTTTTT.

This clonotype has at least ten counts. This chain uses TRBV5-5 with TRBJ2-5, with 12 bases lining up with TRBD2. V shed 3 bases and J 1 base; nucleotides not matched to a gene: 16. The length of the CDR3 is 20 residues. Germline CDR1 reads SGHKS; CDR2 reads YYEKEE (reference sequence). CDR3 coding DNA: TGTGCCAGCAGCTCCCTGGGCGGAACCACTAGCGGGGGGCTCCAAGAGACCCAGTACTTC. This translates into CASSSLGGTTSGGLQETQYF.

The genes are TRBV10-3 and TRBJ2-7; D is unresolved. V shed 3 bases and J shed 0 bases, with 6 bases lying between them. The CDR3 extends over 13 amino acids. Germline-derived CDR1 and CDR2 are ENHRY and SYGVKD. CDR3 in DNA: TGTGCCATCAGTGACGGTCTCTCCTACGAGCAGTACTTC. Residues: CAISDGLSYEQYF.

This chain joins TRBV12-3 or TRBV12-4 and TRBJ1-2; D not certain. This CDR3 has 15 residues. V was clipped by 3 bases and J by 0 bases, with 11 bases between them. This CDR3 reads CASSLMELANYGYTF. The DNA for the CDR3 is TGTGCCAGCAGTTTGATGGAGTTAGCTAACTATGGCTACACCTTC.

This clonotype was seen more than once but under ten times. This chain uses TRBV18 with TRBJ2-1; D gene unclear. This CDR3 is 14 amino acids long. CDR1 and CDR2 from the germline V gene are KGHSH and LQKENI. V lost 3 bases to trimming and J lost 7 bases, with 13 bases between them. CDR3 sequence reads: CASSPGKGQNEQFF. CDR3 DNA: TGTGCCAGCTCACCTGGCAAGGGTCAGAATGAGCAGTTCTTC.

This clonotype was seen more than once but under ten times. The chain combines TRBV7-9 with TRBJ2-1; a possible D gene is TRBD2 (6 bases). The germline gives CDR1 SEHNR, CDR2 FQNEAQ (reference sequence). There are 13 residues in the CDR3. The V and J ends lost 10 bases and 7 bases respectively, with 17 bases between them. In nucleotides, the CDR3 is TGTGCCACAGGGCGGGGATCGGGAAATGAGCAGTTCTTC. Amino acids: CATGRGSGNEQFF.

The chain has TRBV28 and TRBJ1-5; tentative D call: TRBD1 (5 bases). Looked up from germline, CDR1 is MDHEN and CDR2 is SYDVKM. There are 12 residues in the CDR3. Trimming took 6 bases from V and 7 from J, leaving 10 bases between them. CDR3 sequence: CASSRRGQPQHF. The DNA of the CDR3 is TGTGCCAGCAGCCGAAGGGGCCAGCCCCAGCATTTT. Looking up the rest from reference TRBV28 and TRBJ1-5 gives the full variable domain: DVKVTQSSRYLVKRTGEKVFLECVQDMDHENMFWYRQDPGLGLRLIYFSYDVKMKEKGDIPEGYSVSREKKERFSLILESASTNQTSMYLCASSRRGQPQHFGDGTRLSIL.

This clonotype appeared many times. The chain recombines TRBV3-1 with TRBJ1-2; the D gene is possibly TRBD1 (6 bases). In germline, CDR1 is LGHDT, CDR2 YNNKEL (reference sequence). The germline V and J ends were trimmed by 3 bases and 4 bases, with 15 bases remaining between them. The CDR3 is 15 residues long. Written as DNA, the CDR3 is TGTGCCAGCAGCCAGACGGGGGCGCGGTTCTATGGCTACACCTTC. Its translation: CASSQTGARFYGYTF.